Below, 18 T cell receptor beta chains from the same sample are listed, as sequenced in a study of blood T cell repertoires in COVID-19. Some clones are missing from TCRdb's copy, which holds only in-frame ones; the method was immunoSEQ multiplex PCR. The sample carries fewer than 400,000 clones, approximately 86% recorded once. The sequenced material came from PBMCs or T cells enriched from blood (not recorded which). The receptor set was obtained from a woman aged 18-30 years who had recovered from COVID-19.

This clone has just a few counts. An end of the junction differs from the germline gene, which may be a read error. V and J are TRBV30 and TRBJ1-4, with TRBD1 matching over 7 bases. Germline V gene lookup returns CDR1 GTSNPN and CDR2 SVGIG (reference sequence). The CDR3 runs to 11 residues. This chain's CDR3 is CAWTLDRAGLF. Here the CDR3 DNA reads TGTGCCTGGACCCTCGACAGGGCCGGTCTTTTT.

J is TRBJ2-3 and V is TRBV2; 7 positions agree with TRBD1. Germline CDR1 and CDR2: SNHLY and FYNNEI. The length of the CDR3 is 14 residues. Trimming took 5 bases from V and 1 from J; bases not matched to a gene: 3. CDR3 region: CASSRDRGTDTQYF. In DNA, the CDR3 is TGTGCCAGCAGTAGGGACAGAGGCACAGATACGCAGTATTTT. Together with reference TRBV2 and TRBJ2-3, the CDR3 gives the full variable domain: EPEVTQTPSHQVTQMGQEVILRCVPISNHLYFYWYRQILGQKVEFLVSFYNNEISEKSEIFDDQFSVERPDGSNFTLKIRSTKLEDSAMYFCASSRDRGTDTQYFGPGTRLTVL.

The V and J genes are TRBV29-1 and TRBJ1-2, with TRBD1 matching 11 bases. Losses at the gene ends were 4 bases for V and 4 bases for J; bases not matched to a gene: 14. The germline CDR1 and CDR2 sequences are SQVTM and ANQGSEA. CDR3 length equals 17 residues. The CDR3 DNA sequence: TGCAGCGTTGCTGGACAGGGGGCGCTTGATCTAGGCTATGGCTACACCTTC. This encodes CSVAGQGALDLGYGYTF.

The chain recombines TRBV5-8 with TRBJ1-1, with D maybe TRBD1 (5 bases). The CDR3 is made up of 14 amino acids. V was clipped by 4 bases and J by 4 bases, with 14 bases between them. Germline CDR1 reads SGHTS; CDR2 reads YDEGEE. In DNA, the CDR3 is TGTGCCAGCAGCCTCCGGGGGAGACCCACTGAAGCTTTCTTT. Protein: CASSLRGRPTEAFF.

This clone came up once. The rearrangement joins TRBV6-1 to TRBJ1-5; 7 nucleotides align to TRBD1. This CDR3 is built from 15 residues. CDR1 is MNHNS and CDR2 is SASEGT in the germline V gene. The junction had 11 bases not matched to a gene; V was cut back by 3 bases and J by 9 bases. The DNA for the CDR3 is TGTGCCAGCAGTGATCGGGACAGAGCTTCTTGGCCCCAGCATTTT. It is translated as CASSDRDRASWPQHF.

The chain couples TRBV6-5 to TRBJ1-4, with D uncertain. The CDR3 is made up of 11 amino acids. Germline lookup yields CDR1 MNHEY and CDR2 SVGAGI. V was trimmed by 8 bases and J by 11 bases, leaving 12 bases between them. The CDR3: CASGVWEKLFF. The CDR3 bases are TGTGCCAGCGGGGTATGGGAGAAACTGTTTTTT.

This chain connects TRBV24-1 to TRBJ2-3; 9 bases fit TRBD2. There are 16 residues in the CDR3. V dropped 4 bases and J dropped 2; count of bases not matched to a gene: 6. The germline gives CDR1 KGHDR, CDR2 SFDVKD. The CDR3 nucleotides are TGTGCCACCAGTGACCCCCTAGCGGGGTCCACAGATACGCAGTATTTT. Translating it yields CATSDPLAGSTDTQYF.

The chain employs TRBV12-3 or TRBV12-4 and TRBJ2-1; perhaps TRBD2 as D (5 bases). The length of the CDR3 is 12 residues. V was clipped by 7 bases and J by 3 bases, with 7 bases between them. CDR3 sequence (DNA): TGTGCCAGCAAACGGGGCTACAATGAGCAGTTCTTC. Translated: CASKRGYNEQFF.

This chain's CDR3 is CASTPVGLAGVGELFF. The CDR3 DNA sequence: TGTGCCAGCACCCCGGTGGGACTAGCGGGAGTCGGGGAGCTGTTTTTT. J is TRBJ2-2 and V is TRBV28, with 14 bases fitting TRBD2. V trimming: 7 bases; J trimming: 7 bases; junction bases outside the gene matches: 8. CDR1 MDHEN and CDR2 SYDVKM come from the germline V gene. The CDR3 loop spans 16 amino acids.

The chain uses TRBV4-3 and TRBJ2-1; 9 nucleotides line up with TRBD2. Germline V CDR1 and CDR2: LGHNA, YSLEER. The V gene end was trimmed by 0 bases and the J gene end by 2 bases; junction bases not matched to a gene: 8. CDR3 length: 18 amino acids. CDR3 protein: CASSQDLPAGGPYNEQFF. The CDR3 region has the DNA TGCGCCAGCAGCCAAGATTTACCAGCGGGGGGACCCTACAATGAGCAGTTCTTC.

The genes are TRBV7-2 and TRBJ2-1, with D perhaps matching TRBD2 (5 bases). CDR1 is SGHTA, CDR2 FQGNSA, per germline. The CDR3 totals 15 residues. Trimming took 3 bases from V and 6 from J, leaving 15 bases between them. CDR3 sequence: CASSFGLSGRNEQFF. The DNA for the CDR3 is TGTGCCAGCAGCTTCGGTCTAAGCGGCCGCAATGAGCAGTTCTTC.

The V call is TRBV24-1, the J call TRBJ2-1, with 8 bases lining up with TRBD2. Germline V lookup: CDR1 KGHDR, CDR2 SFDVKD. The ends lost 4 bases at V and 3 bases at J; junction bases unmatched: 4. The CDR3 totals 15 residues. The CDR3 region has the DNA TGTGCCACCAGTGACCAACTAGCGGACTACAATGAGCAGTTCTTC. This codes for CATSDQLADYNEQFF.

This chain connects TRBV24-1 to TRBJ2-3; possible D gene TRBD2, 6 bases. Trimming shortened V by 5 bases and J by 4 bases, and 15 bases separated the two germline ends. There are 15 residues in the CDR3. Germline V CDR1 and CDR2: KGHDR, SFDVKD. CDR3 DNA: TGTGCCACCAGTGGGGGGGTGGTCCTTCCAGATACGCAGTATTTT. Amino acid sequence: CATSGGVVLPDTQYF.

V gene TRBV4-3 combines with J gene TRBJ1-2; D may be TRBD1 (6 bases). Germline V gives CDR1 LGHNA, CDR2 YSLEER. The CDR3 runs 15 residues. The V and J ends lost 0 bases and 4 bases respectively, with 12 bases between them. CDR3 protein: CASSQDTGWGYGYTF. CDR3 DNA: TGCGCCAGCAGCCAAGATACAGGGTGGGGCTATGGCTACACCTTC.

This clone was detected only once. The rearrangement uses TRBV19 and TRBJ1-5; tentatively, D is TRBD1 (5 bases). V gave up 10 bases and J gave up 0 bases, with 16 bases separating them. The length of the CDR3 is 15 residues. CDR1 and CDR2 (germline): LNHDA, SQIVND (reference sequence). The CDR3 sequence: CATNKGLLSNQPQHF. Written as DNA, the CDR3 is TGTGCCACTAACAAGGGACTTCTTAGCAATCAGCCCCAGCATTTT.

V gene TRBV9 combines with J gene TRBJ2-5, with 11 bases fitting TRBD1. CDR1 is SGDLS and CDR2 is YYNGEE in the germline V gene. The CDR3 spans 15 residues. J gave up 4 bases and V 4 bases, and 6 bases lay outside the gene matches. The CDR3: CASSPGTGGGETQYF. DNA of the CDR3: TGTGCCAGCAGCCCTGGGACAGGGGGTGGAGAGACCCAGTACTTC.

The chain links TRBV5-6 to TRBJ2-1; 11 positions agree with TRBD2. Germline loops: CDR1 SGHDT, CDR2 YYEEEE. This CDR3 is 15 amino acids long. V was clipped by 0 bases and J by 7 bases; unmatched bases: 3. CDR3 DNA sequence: TGTGCCAGCAGCTTGGTCACTAGCGGGGGAAATGAGCAGTTCTTC. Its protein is CASSLVTSGGNEQFF.

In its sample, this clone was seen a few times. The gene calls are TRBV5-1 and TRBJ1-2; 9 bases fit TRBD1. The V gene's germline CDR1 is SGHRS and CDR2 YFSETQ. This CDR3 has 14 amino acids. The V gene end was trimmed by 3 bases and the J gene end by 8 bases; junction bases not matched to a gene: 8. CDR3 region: CASSSSGQGRGYTF. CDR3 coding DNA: TGCGCCAGCAGCTCCTCGGGACAGGGTAGGGGCTACACCTTC.